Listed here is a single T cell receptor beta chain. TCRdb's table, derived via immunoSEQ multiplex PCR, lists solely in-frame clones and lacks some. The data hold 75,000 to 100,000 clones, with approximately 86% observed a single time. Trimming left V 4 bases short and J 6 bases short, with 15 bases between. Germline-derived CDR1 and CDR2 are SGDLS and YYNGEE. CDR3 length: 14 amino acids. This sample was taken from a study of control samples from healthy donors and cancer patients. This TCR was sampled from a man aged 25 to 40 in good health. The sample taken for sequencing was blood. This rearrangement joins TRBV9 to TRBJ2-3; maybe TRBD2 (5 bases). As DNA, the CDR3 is TGTGCCAGCAGCAAAGGTCCAACGGGGGATACGCAGTATTTT. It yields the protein CASSKGPTGDTQYF.